This T cell receptor (beta chain) stems from a study of blood T cell repertoires in COVID-19. Study at large: Sample material is recorded as cDNA or gDNA derived from T cells, B-cell-depleted T cells, or PBMCs.

Authors' processing steps: Amplified reference gene primers provided the basis for estimating nucleated cell counts. The data were produced by immunoSEQ multiplex PCR, yet TCRdb's version contains in-frame clones alone and is incomplete. V, J and clone size were drawn from that table, and D and trimming were deduced from the DNA. The data show 95,000 to 150,000 clones, nearly 90% seen once. V lost 1 base to trimming and J lost 1 base, with 14 bases between them. Germline V CDR1 and CDR2: MGHRA, YSYEKL. The CDR3 length is 17 residues. Patients from Seattle were sampled longitudinally, starting during active infection.

The source is a woman in her fifties or sixties with COVID-19, enrolled during active disease. Sequenced material: peripheral blood. This sequence joins TRBV4-1 and TRBJ1-3; D possibly corresponds to TRBD1 (5 bases). CDR3 nucleotides: TGCGCCAGCAGCCAAGCTCCCCCGGGGGGGTCTGGAAACACCATATATTTT. It specifies CASSQAPPGGSGNTIYF.